These T cell receptor beta chains were read from a single sample in a study of T cells after yellow fever vaccination. A single record per CDR3 protein comes from TCRdb applying MiXCR to the 5' RACE reads. Of hundreds of thousands of distinct CDR3 sequences in the sample, roughly a sixth were seen once. The specimen was PBMCs, collected before the yellow fever booster vaccination. These receptors all stem from a young man who received the YFV17D yellow fever vaccine. Both conserved end residues are part of each CDR3. The D gene is left open where the match is weak. The size entry is marked missing in some rows and otherwise reads once, few, many or a size class.

clone size,V gene,D gene,J gene,CDR3 DNA,CDR3 protein
-,TRBV3-1,-,TRBJ2-5,TGTGCCAGCAGCCAAGAAAGAGGTCCCTGGGGGCAAGAGACCCAGTACTTC,CASSQERGPWGQETQYF
-,TRBV5-1,-,TRBJ2-7,TGCGCCAGCAGCTTGATGGCGGGGGCCCATTCCTACGAGCAGTACTTC,CASSLMAGAHSYEQYF
-,TRBV20-1,-,TRBJ2-5,TGCAGTGCCCTTGGTGGTAAGGGAAAAGAGACCCAGTACTTC,CSALGGKGKETQYF
few,TRBV7-3,TRBD2,TRBJ2-3,TGTGCCAGCAGCACACGGCCTAGCGGATGGGATACGCAGTATTTT,CASSTRPSGWDTQYF
few,TRBV10-3,-,TRBJ1-2,TGTGCCATCAGTGGTGACAGCTTCTATGGCTACACCTTC,CAISGDSFYGYTF
-,TRBV7-9,TRBD1,TRBJ1-5,TGTGCCAGCAGCTTAGGCCCGGACAGGACTTGTCATTTT,CASSLGPDRTCHF
few,TRBV10-3,-,TRBJ2-2,TGTGCCATCAGTTATACAGGAACCTCCGGGGAGCTGTTTTTT,CAISYTGTSGELFF
few,TRBV20-1,-,TRBJ1-4,TGCAGTGCTAAAGAGGACGCTACCCATAATGAAAAACTGTTTTTT,CSAKEDATHNEKLFF
few,TRBV20-1,TRBD2,TRBJ2-5,TGCAGTGCTGGGCCGGGGGGTCCGAAGGAGACCCAGTACTTC,CSAGPGGPKETQYF
-,TRBV5-1,TRBD1,TRBJ1-6,TGCGCCAGCAGCTTGTTGACAGGGGAGGATTCGGCCCTCCACTTT,CASSLLTGEDSALHF
many,TRBV7-2,-,TRBJ1-2,TGTGCCAGCAGCCTTTCCGGGACGGCCTATGGCTACACCTTC,CASSLSGTAYGYTF
-,TRBV12-3/TRBV12-4,-,TRBJ2-2,TGTGCCAGCAGCAGGGTCCAGGGGGAGCTGTTTTTT,CASSRVQGELFF
few,TRBV20-1,TRBD1,TRBJ1-5,TGCAGTGCTAGGGGGACAGGCTCTCGTCAGCCCCAGCATTTT,CSARGTGSRQPQHF
-,TRBV9,TRBD1,TRBJ1-2,TGTGCCAGCAGCCTAGGGGACAGGGGTAACTATGGCTACACCTTC,CASSLGDRGNYGYTF
-,TRBV10-3,-,TRBJ2-3,TGTGCCATCAGTGAGTGGTCAGGCCCAGATACGCAGTATTTT,CAISEWSGPDTQYF
-,TRBV12-3/TRBV12-4,-,TRBJ1-6,TGTGCCAGCTCGGGGAAGGGACGAGATAATTCACCCCTCCACTTT,CASSGKGRDNSPLHF
-,TRBV7-9,TRBD1,TRBJ2-3,TGTGCCAGCAGAAAGACAGGGTTGACAGATACGCAGTATTTT,CASRKTGLTDTQYF
-,TRBV6-2/TRBV6-3,-,TRBJ1-5,TGTGCCAGCAGCCTTGGGGGCCATCAGCCCCAGCATTTT,CASSLGGHQPQHF
-,TRBV7-9,TRBD1,TRBJ2-1,TGTGCCAGCATCGGGGCGGGACAGGGTCACAATGAGCAGTTCTTC,CASIGAGQGHNEQFF
many,TRBV12-3/TRBV12-4,-,TRBJ1-2,TGTGCCAGCAGTTTAGTGGAAGGCTATGGCTACACCTTC,CASSLVEGYGYTF
few,TRBV4-1,-,TRBJ2-3,TGCGCCAGCAGCCAAGGGGCCCCCAGGGGCTTGGATACGCAGTATTTT,CASSQGAPRGLDTQYF
-,TRBV27,-,TRBJ2-3,TGTGCCAGCAGTTTATACAGGTGGGGAACAGATACGCAGTATTTT,CASSLYRWGTDTQYF
-,TRBV7-8,TRBD1,TRBJ2-6,TGTGCCAGCAGCTTGGGACAGGGAGCCGGGGCCAACGTCCTGACTTTC,CASSLGQGAGANVLTF
-,TRBV6-2/TRBV6-3,-,TRBJ2-2,TGTGCCAGCAGTGACCTTCGGACACCGAACACCGGGGAGCTGTTTTTT,CASSDLRTPNTGELFF
-,TRBV7-2,-,TRBJ2-5,TGTGCCAGCAGCAAACAGGGGGGGAAGGAGACCCAGTACTTC,CASSKQGGKETQYF
-,TRBV7-9,TRBD2,TRBJ2-1,TGTGCCAGCAGCCACCTTAGCGGGGGACTGTACAATGAGCAGTTCTTC,CASSHLSGGLYNEQFF
-,TRBV7-8,-,TRBJ2-7,TGTGCCAGCAGCTTAGCGTTTCAGGGAAAGTACGAGCAGTACTTC,CASSLAFQGKYEQYF
few,TRBV7-2,-,TRBJ2-7,TGTGCCAGCAGCTCCCGGGCAGGGATCACCTACGAGCAGTACTTC,CASSSRAGITYEQYF
few,TRBV7-2,-,TRBJ2-1,TGTGCCAGCAGCTTAGCGTATGGCGGGGACTCCTACAATGAGCAGTTCTTC,CASSLAYGGDSYNEQFF
-,TRBV30,TRBD1,TRBJ1-4,TGTGCCTGGACAGGGGGTGAAGGTGAAAAACTGTTTTTT,CAWTGGEGEKLFF
-,TRBV2,-,TRBJ1-5,TGTGCCAGCAGTGATCCCGGACAGCGTCACCATCAGCCCCAGCATTTT,CASSDPGQRHHQPQHF
many,TRBV6-5,TRBD1,TRBJ1-5,TGTGCCAGCAGTACCGGGACAGGTCAGCCCCAGCATTTT,CASSTGTGQPQHF
-,TRBV11-2,-,TRBJ2-2,TGTGCCAGCAGCCCCTCACAGGGAACCGGGGAGCTGTTTTTT,CASSPSQGTGELFF
-,TRBV5-1,TRBD2,TRBJ2-4,TGCGCCAGCAGCTTGGCGGCTAGCGGTTCCAAAAACATTCAGTACTTC,CASSLAASGSKNIQYF
few,TRBV15,-,TRBJ1-1,TGTGCCACCAGCAGAGAACCCGGGAAGGCTGAAGCTTTCTTT,CATSREPGKAEAFF
-,TRBV19,-,TRBJ2-7,TGTGCCAGTAGTATATCCGGGTGGGACTACGAGCAGTACTTC,CASSISGWDYEQYF
few,TRBV20-1,-,TRBJ1-5,TGCAGTGCTAGAGGAAGTTTCCTCAATCAGCCCCAGCATTTT,CSARGSFLNQPQHF
few,TRBV9,TRBD2,TRBJ2-3,TGTGCCAGCAGCGGAGGACGGGGACTAGATCTTTCAGATACGCAGTATTTT,CASSGGRGLDLSDTQYF
many,TRBV4-3,-,TRBJ2-2,TGCGCCAGCAGCCCCGGACAGTACACCGGGGAGCTGTTTTTT,CASSPGQYTGELFF
-,TRBV20-1,-,TRBJ2-1,TGCAGTGCTAGTGAGTCGGCGGCCGATGAGCAGTTCTTC,CSASESAADEQFF
-,TRBV5-4,TRBD2,TRBJ2-5,TGTGCCAGCAGCTTGGCCGTGTCGGGGGGGGCCAAGGAGACCCAGTACTTC,CASSLAVSGGAKETQYF
few,TRBV29-1,TRBD2,TRBJ2-1,TGCAGCGTTGATGGGGCTAGCGGGCTATACAATGAGCAGTTCTTC,CSVDGASGLYNEQFF
many,TRBV5-1,-,TRBJ1-4,TGCGCCAGCAGCTTGGATGTGGCAACTAATGAAAAACTGTTTTTT,CASSLDVATNEKLFF
few,TRBV4-3,-,TRBJ1-1,TGCGCCAGCAGCCAAGTTAAGGGGGATACTGAAGCTTTCTTT,CASSQVKGDTEAFF
few,TRBV20-1,-,TRBJ1-1,TGCAGTGCTTCCCCCCCGGGCCTTGAAGCTTTCTTT,CSASPPGLEAFF
many,TRBV13,-,TRBJ1-2,TGTGCCAGCAGCCATCGGGACTATGGCTACACCTTC,CASSHRDYGYTF
-,TRBV29-1,-,TRBJ2-3,TGCAGCGTTGAATCGGCCGCACTAGGGGTTCGCACAGATACGCAGTATTTT,CSVESAALGVRTDTQYF
-,TRBV20-1,TRBD1,TRBJ2-5,TGCAGTGCCGTGGGACCAGACAGGGCGGGAGAGACCCAGTACTTC,CSAVGPDRAGETQYF
-,TRBV4-3,-,TRBJ1-2,TGCGCCAGCAGCCAATCCTGGACAGCAGCAAACTATGGCTACACCTTC,CASSQSWTAANYGYTF
few,TRBV20-1,-,TRBJ2-5,TGCAGTGGGGGGCTGTACCAAGAGACCCAGTACTTC,CSGGLYQETQYF
few,TRBV6-6,TRBD2,TRBJ2-7,TGTGCCAGCAGTTACCGACTAGCGGGGGCCCTAACTCCTACGAGCAGTGCCGAGGAGTACTTC,CASSYRLAGALTPTSSAEEYF
few,TRBV7-2,-,TRBJ2-3,TGTGCCAGCAGCTTTAGCCTAGCAAAGTATTTT,CASSFSLAKYF
few,TRBV6-5,-,TRBJ2-2,TGTGCCAGCAGTTACGGGGCGAACACCGGGGAGCTGTTTTTT,CASSYGANTGELFF
few,TRBV30,TRBD1,TRBJ1-1,TGTGCTTGGGGACAGCTGAACACTGAAGCTTTCTTT,CAWGQLNTEAFF